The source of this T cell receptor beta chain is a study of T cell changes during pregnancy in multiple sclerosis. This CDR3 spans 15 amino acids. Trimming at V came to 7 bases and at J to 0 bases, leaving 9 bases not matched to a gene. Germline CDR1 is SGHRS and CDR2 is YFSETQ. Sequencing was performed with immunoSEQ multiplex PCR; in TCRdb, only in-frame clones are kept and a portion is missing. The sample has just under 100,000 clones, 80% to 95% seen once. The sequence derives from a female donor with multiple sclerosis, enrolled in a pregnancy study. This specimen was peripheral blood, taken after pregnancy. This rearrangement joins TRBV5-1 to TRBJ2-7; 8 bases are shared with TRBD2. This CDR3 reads CASGDHSGTSYEQYF. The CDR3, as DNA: TGCGCCAGCGGGGATCATAGCGGGACCTCCTACGAGCAGTACTTC.